The 23 T cell receptor beta chains below were found in one sample sequenced in a study of identical twins. TCRdb called the 5' RACE reads again in MiXCR, with one record for every CDR3 protein. This sample has more than 250,000 distinct CDR3 sequences, with 6.5% to 9.5% found just once. The same sample was also studied in work on yellow fever vaccine responses in identical twins.

The source material was memory (CD45RO+) T cells sorted from blood. The receptors here all came from a woman aged 18-30 years in good health.

This clonotype was picked up many times. The chain employs TRBV2 and TRBJ1-5; TRBD1 agrees at 8 bases. CDR3 length: 14 residues. The germline V gene has CDR1 SNHLY and CDR2 FYNNEI. V gave up 5 bases and J gave up 9 bases; unmatched junction bases: 9. This CDR3 is CASSPFGQGVPQHF. The CDR3 region has the DNA TGTGCCAGCAGTCCCTTTGGACAGGGAGTGCCCCAGCATTTT.

This clonotype showed up many times. This chain uses TRBV12-3 or TRBV12-4 with TRBJ1-5; D perhaps matches TRBD1 (6 bases). There are 14 residues in the CDR3. Trimming removed 4 bases from V and 4 bases from J, with 11 bases in between. Written as DNA, the CDR3 is TGTGCCAGCAGTTCACAGGGAAGTAATCAGCCCCAGCATTTT. Its protein product is CASSSQGSNQPQHF.

The table lists this clonotype with many counts. V and J are TRBV20-1 and TRBJ2-1; 7 bases are a match to TRBD1. Germline V gene data show CDR1 as DFQATT and CDR2 as SNEGSKA (reference sequence). Trimming at V came to 5 bases and at J to 6 bases, leaving 13 bases not matched to a gene. This CDR3 has 15 residues. CDR3 amino acids: CSAFPSGQQPNEQFF. Here the CDR3 DNA reads TGCAGTGCTTTCCCCTCGGGACAGCAACCCAATGAGCAGTTCTTC.

This clonotype was seen repeatedly, ten times or more. The chain employs TRBV6-5 and TRBJ1-1; TRBD1 might be the D (5 bases). V was cut by 4 bases and J by 6 bases, with 15 bases left in between. Germline-derived CDR1 and CDR2 are MNHEY and SVGAGI. This CDR3 contains 14 residues. The CDR3 DNA follows: TGTGCCAGCAGTTCGCAAGGTTGGGGGGCTGAAGCTTTCTTT. Translating gives CASSSQGWGAEAFF.

This clonotype showed up many times. The gene calls are TRBV20-1 and TRBJ2-3; D is unclear. The germline V and J ends were trimmed by 3 bases and 2 bases, with 3 bases remaining between them. Germline V gene lookup returns CDR1 DFQATT and CDR2 SNEGSKA (reference sequence). There are 11 residues in the CDR3. The CDR3 DNA follows: TGCAGTGCTAGTATCACAGATACGCAGTATTTT. Translated, it gives CSASITDTQYF.

This clonotype was seen repeatedly, ten times or more. V gene TRBV28 combines with J gene TRBJ1-2, with TRBD1 matching 7 bases. V was clipped by 8 bases and J by 2 bases; unmatched bases: 2. Germline values: CDR1 MDHEN, CDR2 SYDVKM. The CDR3 consists of 12 residues. The CDR3 bases are TGTGCCAGCGGACAGGAGAACTATGGCTACACCTTC. This encodes CASGQENYGYTF.

In the case of this clonotype: A clone one base away is much larger, so this may be a read error. CDR3 bases: TGCGCCAGCAGCTTGGTTGGGACGGAATGCAATGAGCAGTTCTTC. Its protein is CASSLVGTECNEQFF. J is TRBJ2-1 and V is TRBV5-1, with D perhaps being TRBD1 or TRBD2 (5 bases each). The V and J ends lost 0 bases and 6 bases respectively, with 13 bases between them. The germline gives CDR1 SGHRS, CDR2 YFSETQ. The CDR3 has 15 residues.

J is TRBJ2-7 and V is TRBV11-3; tentatively, D is TRBD1 (6 bases). Trimming took off 3 bases at V and 6 bases at J, with 12 bases between the two ends. Germline CDR1 reads SGHNT; CDR2 reads YENEEA. The CDR3 has 13 amino acids. CDR3: CASSFLQGVEQYF. The CDR3 DNA sequence: TGTGCCAGCAGCTTTTTACAGGGCGTCGAGCAGTACTTC.

The table lists this clonotype with many counts. The chain links TRBV7-9 to TRBJ2-1; the match to TRBD2 covers 8 bases. Trimming at V came to 5 bases and at J to 7 bases, leaving 7 bases not matched to a gene. CDR3 size: 14 residues. The germline CDR1 and CDR2 sequences are SEHNR and FQNEAQ (reference sequence). The CDR3 spells CASSPSGSRNEQFF. CDR3 nucleotides: TGTGCCAGCAGCCCGAGCGGGAGTAGGAATGAGCAGTTCTTC.

Notes on this clonotype: A much larger clone lies one base from this, so it may be a read error. This chain joins TRBV12-3 or TRBV12-4 and TRBJ2-5; TRBD2 agrees at 16 bases. The CDR3 runs to 18 residues. Losses at the gene ends were 8 bases for V and 4 bases for J; bases not matched to a gene: 13. The CDR3 coding sequence is TGTGCCAGCTGTCCGGGACTAGCGGGGGGGGGCCTCGGAGAGACCCAGTACTTC. As protein: CASCPGLAGGGLGETQYF.

This clonotype was detected many times. The chain employs TRBV10-1 and TRBJ2-1; a possible D gene is TRBD1 (6 bases). V was trimmed by 2 bases and J by 7 bases, leaving 15 bases between them. The CDR3 totals 15 residues. Germline CDR1 is WNHNN and CDR2 is SYGVQD (reference sequence). CDR3 loop: CASSEVRGRGNEQFF. CDR3 DNA sequence: TGCGCCAGCAGTGAGGTCAGGGGAAGAGGGAATGAGCAGTTCTTC.

CDR3 amino acids: CSASRPVQETQYF. CDR3 sequence (DNA): TGCAGTGCTAGTAGGCCGGTCCAAGAGACCCAGTACTTC. This chain uses TRBV20-1 with TRBJ2-5; D remains ambiguous. V lost 3 bases and J 1 base, leaving 9 bases between the germline ends. The CDR3 has 13 residues. The germline V gene has CDR1 DFQATT and CDR2 SNEGSKA (reference sequence).

This clonotype has a handful of counts. Here the CDR3 reads CASSRDVGEQYV. CDR3 coding DNA: TGTGCCAGCAGCCGGGACGTAGGGGAGCAGTACGTC. The J gene is TRBJ2-7, the V gene TRBV12-3 or TRBV12-4, with D possibly being TRBD1 or TRBD2 (5 bases each). The CDR3 has 12 residues. V shed 6 bases and J shed 7 bases, with 13 bases lying between them.

The CDR3 reads CASSEDPTGVEQYF. The CDR3 DNA follows: TGTGCCAGCAGTGAAGACCCGACAGGGGTCGAGCAGTACTTC. The V call is TRBV6-1, the J call TRBJ2-7; 8 positions agree with TRBD1. Losses at the gene ends were 1 base for V and 6 bases for J; bases not matched to a gene: 5. This CDR3 has 14 amino acids. CDR1 and CDR2 (germline): MNHNS, SASEGT.

There are many counts of this clonotype. The chain is built from TRBV29-1 and TRBJ2-6; D is uncertain. CDR1 SQVTM and CDR2 ANQGSEA come from the germline V gene. This CDR3 comprises 13 residues. Between the trimmed V and J ends, which lost 4 bases and 2 bases, there was a span of 6 bases. CDR3 bases: TGCAGCGTTGCCCAAGCTGGGGCCAACGTCCTGACTTTC. Residues: CSVAQAGANVLTF.

The table lists this clonotype with a few counts. CDR3 in amino acids: CATSRDRGAPRCEQYF. DNA for the CDR3: TGTGCCACCAGCAGAGATCGGGGTGCCCCACGTTGCGAGCAGTACTTC. The rearrangement uses TRBV15 and TRBJ2-7; maybe TRBD2 (5 bases). The germline V gene has CDR1 LNHNV and CDR2 YYDKDF (reference sequence). Trimming took 0 bases from V and 6 from J, leaving 18 bases between them. The CDR3 runs to 16 residues.

This clonotype occurred once. V gene TRBV2 combines with J gene TRBJ2-7; 8 nucleotides align to TRBD2. Germline loops: CDR1 SNHLY, CDR2 FYNNEI. The CDR3 consists of 15 residues. V was pared by 7 bases and J by 2 bases, with 10 bases of the junction left unmatched. DNA of the CDR3: TGTGCCAGCACGAGCCACGGACTAGCCACCTACGAGCAGTACTTC. This translates into CASTSHGLATYEQYF.

The table lists this clonotype with a few counts. V and J are TRBV12-3 or TRBV12-4 and TRBJ2-7; the D is unclear. Trimming removed 2 bases at V and 2 bases at J, with 13 bases between. This CDR3 has 15 amino acids. This CDR3 is CASSLWPTGAYEQYF. DNA for the CDR3: TGTGCCAGCAGTTTATGGCCCACCGGCGCCTACGAGCAGTACTTC.

This clonotype has a handful of counts. The chain employs TRBV7-9 and TRBJ1-1; no firm D call. The CDR3 runs to 14 residues. Germline lookup yields CDR1 SEHNR and CDR2 FQNEAQ (reference sequence). V lost 3 bases, J lost 2 bases, and 10 bases lay in between. CDR3 amino acids: CASSFSRDNTEAFF. The CDR3 DNA is TGTGCCAGCAGCTTCTCGAGGGATAACACTGAAGCTTTCTTT.

The chain joins TRBV7-9 to TRBJ2-2; either TRBD1 or TRBD2 may fit D (5 bases each). V lost 4 bases and J lost 4, with 16 bases in between. Germline CDR1 SEHNR, CDR2 FQNEAQ (reference sequence). The CDR3 is 16 amino acids. This CDR3 reads CASSSTGTVATGELFF. The DNA for the CDR3 is TGTGCCAGCAGCTCGACGGGGACCGTCGCCACCGGGGAGCTGTTTTTT. The variable domain in full, completed from reference TRBV7-9 and TRBJ2-2, reads DTGVSQNPRHKITKRGQNVTFRCDPISEHNRLYWYRQTLGQGPEFLTYFQNEAQLEKSRLLSDRFSAERPKGSFSTLEIQRTEQGDSAMYLCASSSTGTVATGELFFGEGSRLTVL.

This clonotype was picked up many times. J is TRBJ2-2 and V is TRBV7-9; D is perhaps TRBD1 (6 bases). Germline CDR1 reads SEHNR; CDR2 reads FQNEAQ (reference sequence). The ends were cut back, 5 bases at V and 1 base at J, with 14 bases in the middle. The CDR3 is 16 amino acids. The CDR3 sequence is CASSQSIGGNTGELFF. The DNA of the CDR3 is TGTGCCAGCAGCCAATCGATAGGGGGGAACACCGGGGAGCTGTTTTTT.

This clonotype was seen only a few times. The V and J genes are TRBV6-4 and TRBJ2-1; D is ambiguous. Per germline, CDR1 MRHNA and CDR2 SNTAGT. This CDR3 spans 14 amino acids. The V gene lost 5 bases and the J gene lost 5 bases, with 13 bases spanning the gap. The CDR3 coding sequence is TGTGCCAGCAGTCCCGTTGGCGGTCACAATGAGCAGTTCTTC. Translating gives CASSPVGGHNEQFF.

This clonotype has just a few counts. This sequence joins TRBV24-1 and TRBJ2-3; 8 bases fit TRBD2. CDR3 length equals 17 residues. Germline values: CDR1 KGHDR, CDR2 SFDVKD. V trimming: 5 bases; J trimming: 1 base; junction bases outside the gene matches: 10. The DNA of the CDR3 is TGTGCCACCAGTGGTAGCGGGAAAGGTTTCGGCACAGATACGCAGTATTTT. It encodes CATSGSGKGFGTDTQYF.